These 6 T cell receptor beta chains originate from one sample sequenced in a study of radiotherapy plus CTLA-4 blockade in lung cancer. Using immunoSEQ multiplex PCR, the repertoire was profiled, and TCRdb retains in-frame clones only, with some absent. The sample gives approximately 80,000 clones, less than 85% of which show up once; over 9% is in the top ten. Sequencing was performed on peripheral blood, taken from a patient treated with radiotherapy plus ipilimumab. The receptors shown here come from a human donor with non-small cell lung cancer whose response to radiotherapy plus ipilimumab could not be evaluated.

This sequence joins TRBV7-6 and TRBJ2-5; D is unclear. The germline V gene encodes CDR1 SGHVS and CDR2 FNYEAQ. V was trimmed by 3 bases and J by 1 base, leaving 6 bases between them. The CDR3 spans 13 residues. The CDR3 spells CASSLRLQETQYF. The CDR3 coding sequence is TGTGCCAGCAGCTTGAGGCTCCAAGAGACCCAGTACTTC. Full variable domain (rest looked up from reference TRBV7-6 and TRBJ2-5): GAGVSQSPRYKVTKRGQDVALRCDPISGHVSLYWYRQALGQGPEFLTYFNYEAQQDKSGLPNDRFSAERPEGSISTLTIQRTEQRDSAMYRCASSLRLQETQYFGPGTRLLVL.

The chain has TRBV18 and TRBJ1-1, with D perhaps matching TRBD1 (6 bases). Trimming stripped 6 bases from V and 1 base from J, with 12 bases between. There are 14 residues in the CDR3. Per germline, CDR1 KGHSH and CDR2 LQKENI. The CDR3 spells CASSLQGPNTEAFF. In DNA form, the CDR3 reads TGTGCCAGCTCCCTACAGGGACCGAACACTGAAGCTTTCTTT.

The genes are TRBV2 and TRBJ2-1; 12 bases are shared with TRBD2. Germline V gene sequence: CDR1 SNHLY, CDR2 FYNNEI. The CDR3 contains 15 residues. V was clipped by 4 bases and J by 9 bases; unmatched bases: 7. CDR3 in amino acids: CASSGSSGRAVEQFF. Written as DNA, the CDR3 is TGTGCCAGCAGTGGATCTAGCGGGAGGGCCGTTGAGCAGTTCTTC. Full variable domain (outside the CDR3, taken from reference TRBV2 and TRBJ2-1): EPEVTQTPSHQVTQMGQEVILRCVPISNHLYFYWYRQILGQKVEFLVSFYNNEISEKSEIFDDQFSVERPDGSNFTLKIRSTKLEDSAMYFCASSGSSGRAVEQFFGPGTRLTVL.

With regard to this clone: This same CDR3 is encoded by further DNA sequences in the sample. J is TRBJ1-1 and V is TRBV28; no definite D call. CDR3 size: 13 residues. The ends were cut back, 4 bases at V and 0 bases at J, with 6 bases in the middle. The V gene's germline CDR1 is MDHEN and CDR2 SYDVKM. CDR3 residues: CASSSGLNTEAFF. The CDR3 coding sequence is TGTGCCAGCAGTTCCGGGTTGAACACTGAAGCTTTCTTT. Complete variable domain (other parts from reference TRBV28 and TRBJ1-1): DVKVTQSSRYLVKRTGEKVFLECVQDMDHENMFWYRQDPGLGLRLIYFSYDVKMKEKGDIPEGYSVSREKKERFSLILESASTNQTSMYLCASSSGLNTEAFFGQGTRLTVV.

V is TRBV7-2 and J is TRBJ2-5; 7 bases agree with TRBD1. Germline loops: CDR1 SGHTA, CDR2 FQGNSA. The CDR3 sequence is 15 residues long. With V trimmed by 1 base and J by 5 bases, 7 bases remained unmatched. The CDR3 bases are TGTGCCAGCAGCTTAGACAGGGGAGAATGGGAGACCCAGTACTTC. Protein product: CASSLDRGEWETQYF.

This chain connects TRBV27 to TRBJ2-5; no clear D. This CDR3 is 14 amino acids long. The germline V and J ends were trimmed by 6 bases and 3 bases, with 14 bases remaining between them. The germline V gene has CDR1 MNHEY and CDR2 SMNVEV (reference sequence). CDR3 protein: CASSPTPSEETQYF. CDR3 bases: TGTGCCAGCAGCCCAACACCGTCCGAAGAGACCCAGTACTTC.